This TCR beta chain was documented in a study of Ad26.COV2.S vaccination and SARS-CoV-2 variants. Study-wide context: Among those in the COV1001 Ad26.COV2.S trial arm was the donor.

The germline CDR1 and CDR2 sequences are LNHDA and SQIVND (reference sequence). V gave up 7 bases and J gave up 3 bases, with 18 bases separating them. This CDR3 is 15 amino acids long. Profiled with immunoSEQ multiplex PCR; TCRdb holds only in-frame clones, not every one. The data contain approximately 480,000 clones, approximately 90% of them singletons. Treatment given: roughly 19 received Ad26.COV2.S at low or high dose, single or two shots; about five received placebo; per-sample allocation not given. The samples date from day 63 after the first vaccine or placebo injection. The chain is built from TRBV19 and TRBJ1-1, with no clear D. This clonotype was sampled from a person between 18 and 59 years old who received the Ad26.COV2.S COVID-19 vaccine or a placebo. Sequenced material: peripheral blood, taken in a trial of Ad26.COV2.S vaccine versus placebo. CDR3 in DNA: TGTGCCAGTACAATTTACGGTTGGTCTGACACTGAAGCTTTCTTT. Encoded protein: CASTIYGWSDTEAFF.